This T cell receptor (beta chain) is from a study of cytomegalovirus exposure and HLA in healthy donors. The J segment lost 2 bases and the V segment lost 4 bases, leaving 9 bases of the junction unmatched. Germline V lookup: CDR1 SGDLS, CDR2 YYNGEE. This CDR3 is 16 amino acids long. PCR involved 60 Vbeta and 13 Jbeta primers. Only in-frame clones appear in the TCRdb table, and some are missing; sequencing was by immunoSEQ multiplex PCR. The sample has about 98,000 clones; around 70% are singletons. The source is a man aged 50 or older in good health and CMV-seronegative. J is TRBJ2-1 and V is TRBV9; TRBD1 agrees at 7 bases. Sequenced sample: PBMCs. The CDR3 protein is CASSTTGDGTYNEQFF. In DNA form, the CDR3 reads TGTGCCAGCAGCACCACAGGGGACGGGACCTACAATGAGCAGTTCTTC.